This T cell receptor (beta chain) came from a study of cytomegalovirus exposure and HLA in healthy donors. Study-wide background: HLA-typed donors were the source of approximately 88 million unique TCRs, which an early data release held.

Study-wide points: Donor immune exposure was known only as CMV serostatus. TRBV6-2, TRBV6-3 and other indistinguishable V segments were excluded. Per a prior analysis, the majority of TCR beta V segments were productive roughly 90% or roughly 30% of the time.

Both 60 Vbeta primers and 13 Jbeta primers went into the PCR. Repertoires were generated with immunoSEQ multiplex PCR, while TCRdb's copy carries only in-frame clones and drops some. This table holds 110,000 to 150,000 clones, around 72% found once. The CDR3 totals 12 residues. Germline-derived CDR1 and CDR2 are ENHRY and SYGVKD. V was pared by 9 bases and J by 8 bases, with 7 bases of the junction left unmatched. Remarks on this clone: Its target is unknown.

The chain links TRBV10-3 to TRBJ2-1; 7 bases are shared with TRBD1. The sequence was collected from a human donor in good health. What was sequenced was PBMCs. The CDR3 sequence: CAMGKGGDEQFF. In DNA, the CDR3 is TGTGCCATGGGTAAAGGGGGCGATGAGCAGTTCTTC.